The 24 T cell receptor beta chains in this list originate from one sample, sequenced in a study of spatial heterogeneity in lung cancer. Time point given: blood at routine non-recurrence follow-up after resection. One entry per CDR3 protein, called by TCRdb with MiXCR from the 5' RACE reads. The table includes about 19,000 distinct CDR3 sequences, approximately 9.1% detected once. This specimen was PBMCs, taken at follow-up. The receptors here all came from a female donor with early-stage non-small cell lung cancer.

This clonotype was observed many times. The rearrangement uses TRBV10-1 and TRBJ2-1; 11 nucleotides align to TRBD2. Germline V lookup: CDR1 WNHNN, CDR2 SYGVQD (reference sequence). The trim removed 0 bases at V and 6 bases at J, leaving 4 bases unmatched. The CDR3 is made up of 16 amino acids. The CDR3, as DNA: TGCGCCAGCAGTGAGTCTCTAGCGGGAGGACGCAATGAGCAGTTCTTC. It translates to CASSESLAGGRNEQFF.

The sample holds many counts of this clonotype. V and J are TRBV3-2 and TRBJ2-1; TRBD2, the table's D call, was not compared with the DNA. TRBV3-2 is recorded as a pseudogene. The CDR3 runs to 19 residues. In DNA, the CDR3 is TGTGCCAGCAGCCAAGATACGCCAGCGGTAACGCGGAGCCACAATGAGCAGTTCTTC. Its translation: CASSQDTPAVTRSHNEQFF.

This clonotype is judged medium-sized. The chain recombines TRBV12-3 or TRBV12-4 with TRBJ2-1, with 9 bases identical to TRBD1. The CDR3 is made up of 15 amino acids. V lost 5 bases and J lost 4; bases outside the gene matches: 6. The CDR3 spells CASSRQGVGYNEQFF. CDR3 in DNA: TGTGCCAGCAGTCGACAGGGGGTGGGTTACAATGAGCAGTTCTTC.

This rearrangement joins TRBV20-1 to TRBJ2-3; D is perhaps TRBD1 (6 bases). The germline V gene encodes CDR1 DFQATT and CDR2 SNEGSKA (reference sequence). The length of the CDR3 is 16 residues. V lost 4 bases and J lost 0, with 17 bases in between. Here the CDR3 DNA reads TGCAGTGCTACGCCGCAGGGGCAGCGTAGCACAGATACGCAGTATTTT. Translation gives CSATPQGQRSTDTQYF.

In this sample, this clonotype turned up many times. V gene TRBV5-1 combines with J gene TRBJ2-2; D gene uncertain. V lost 2 bases to trimming and J lost 9 bases, with 14 bases between them. This CDR3 comprises 14 residues. Germline V gene data show CDR1 as SGHRS and CDR2 as YFSETQ. The CDR3 here is CASSFPPVYRELFF. DNA of the CDR3: TGCGCCAGCAGCTTTCCCCCGGTGTACCGGGAGCTGTTTTTT. The full variable domain, its missing parts supplied by reference TRBV5-1 and TRBJ2-2, is KAGVTQTPRYLIKTRGQQVTLSCSPISGHRSVSWYQQTPGQGLQFLFEYFSETQRNKGNFPGRFSGRQFSNSRSEMNVSTLELGDSALYLCASSFPPVYRELFFGEGSRLTVL.

In this sample, this clonotype is medium-sized (0.01 to 0.1%). V usage is TRBV20-1 and J usage is TRBJ2-7; D uncertain. V dropped 4 bases and J dropped 2 bases, with 9 bases sitting between them. This CDR3 contains 12 residues. CDR1 DFQATT and CDR2 SNEGSKA come from the germline V gene (reference sequence). The CDR3 DNA follows: TGCAGTGCTACGTCCCAGGCCTACGAGCAGTACTTC. The encoded protein is CSATSQAYEQYF.

This clonotype was recorded at least ten times. The rearrangement uses TRBV30 and TRBJ1-1; maybe TRBD1 (6 bases). Trimming took 6 bases from V and 1 from J, leaving 12 bases between them. The CDR3 is 13 amino acids. From germline, CDR1 is GTSNPN and CDR2 SVGIG (reference sequence). CDR3 sequence reads: CACETGTNTEAFF. CDR3 sequence (DNA): TGTGCCTGCGAGACAGGCACGAACACTGAAGCTTTCTTT.

This clonotype has more than one count but fewer than ten. One base away lies a much larger clone, so this may be a sequencing read error. The rearrangement uses TRBV7-2 and TRBJ1-5; tentatively, D is TRBD1 (5 bases). V was pared by 5 bases and J by 2 bases, with 13 bases between. Germline lookup yields CDR1 SGHTA and CDR2 FQGNSA. This CDR3 is built from 15 residues. The CDR3 DNA follows: TGTGCCAGCAGCGTGACAGCAAATGGCAATCAGCCCCAGCATTTT. It yields the protein CASSVTANGNQPQHF.

The table lists this clonotype with many counts. The chain has TRBV2 and TRBJ2-7; 12 bases are a match to TRBD2. V lost 5 bases and J lost 0; bases outside the gene matches: 8. Germline assignment: CDR1 SNHLY and CDR2 FYNNEI. The CDR3 contains 17 residues. The DNA of the CDR3 is TGTGCCAGCAGTCGGTCTAGCGGGAGGGCCGCCTCCTACGAGCAGTACTTC. Protein product: CASSRSSGRAASYEQYF.

This clonotype was picked up many times. This sequence joins TRBV2 and TRBJ1-5; D gene unclear. Trimming took 4 bases from V and 3 from J, leaving 16 bases between them. Germline V gene data show CDR1 as SNHLY and CDR2 as FYNNEI. The CDR3 length is 16 residues. In nucleotides, the CDR3 is TGTGCCAGCAGTGTCCCCCCCGGGAAGGTCAATCAGCCCCAGCATTTT. Amino acid sequence: CASSVPPGKVNQPQHF.

This clonotype occurred a few times. The genes are TRBV5-5 and TRBJ2-5; D may be TRBD1 or TRBD2 (5 bases each). There are 14 residues in the CDR3. Trimming took off 1 base at V and 10 bases at J, with 17 bases between the two ends. Germline V CDR1 and CDR2: SGHKS, YYEKEE (reference sequence). CDR3 bases: TGTGCCAGCAGCTTGACAGCCCCTCAGGGAGACCAGTACTTC. Translated: CASSLTAPQGDQYF.

This clonotype was seen many times. V gene TRBV18 combines with J gene TRBJ1-2; 9 nucleotides align to TRBD1. J lost 6 bases, V lost 3 bases, and 5 bases had no gene match. CDR1 is KGHSH, CDR2 LQKENI, per germline. The CDR3 has 14 residues. CDR3: CASSPGQGSNGYTF. The DNA of the CDR3 is TGTGCCAGCTCACCGGGACAGGGTTCCAATGGCTACACCTTC.

The V and J genes are TRBV2 and TRBJ2-3; D is perhaps TRBD2 (5 bases). CDR3 length: 15 residues. CDR1 and CDR2 from the germline V gene are SNHLY and FYNNEI. Trimming stripped 2 bases from V and 2 bases from J, with 11 bases between. CDR3 loop: CASSELLATTDTQYF. The CDR3 nucleotides read TGTGCCAGCAGTGAACTGCTAGCCACCACAGATACGCAGTATTTT. Combining the CDR3 with reference TRBV2 and TRBJ2-3 gives the whole variable domain EPEVTQTPSHQVTQMGQEVILRCVPISNHLYFYWYRQILGQKVEFLVSFYNNEISEKSEIFDDQFSVERPDGSNFTLKIRSTKLEDSAMYFCASSELLATTDTQYFGPGTRLTVL.

This clonotype was observed at least ten times. V and J are TRBV12-3 or TRBV12-4 and TRBJ2-3; TRBD1 matches 8 bases. The CDR3 spans 14 residues. Unmatched junction bases numbered 6, after V lost 8 bases and J lost 2 bases. CDR3 residues: CASGRTGITDTQYF. DNA for the CDR3: TGTGCCAGCGGACGGACAGGGATCACAGATACGCAGTATTTT.

The chain carries TRBV18 and TRBJ2-7; TRBD1 matches at 8 bases. There are 16 residues in the CDR3. V gave up 3 bases and J gave up 12 bases; unmatched junction bases: 19. Germline-derived CDR1 and CDR2 are KGHSH and LQKENI. This CDR3 reads CASSPTRGPALDEGYF. The CDR3 coding sequence is TGTGCCAGCTCACCGACCAGGGGGCCAGCACTCGACGAAGGGTACTTC.

This clonotype came up many times. The rearrangement links TRBV20-1 to TRBJ2-6; D possibly matches TRBD1 or TRBD2 (5 bases each). Trimming removed 4 bases at V and 0 bases at J, with 10 bases between. Per germline, CDR1 DFQATT and CDR2 SNEGSKA (reference sequence). The CDR3 extends over 15 amino acids. CDR3 sequence reads: CSATPGTSGANVLTF. The DNA for the CDR3 is TGCAGTGCTACTCCAGGGACCTCTGGGGCCAACGTCCTGACTTTC.

This clonotype showed up many times. The chain uses TRBV3-1 and TRBJ2-7; possibly TRBD1 for D (6 bases). V lost 5 bases, J lost 2 bases, and 16 bases lay in between. CDR1 and CDR2 from the germline V gene are LGHDT and YNNKEL (reference sequence). The CDR3 is 15 amino acids. CDR3 in amino acids: CASSSQGLSPYEQYF. In DNA form, the CDR3 reads TGTGCCAGCAGCTCACAGGGTCTCAGCCCCTACGAGCAGTACTTC.

This clonotype has a handful of counts. The chain couples TRBV6-5 to TRBJ1-3, with a possible D match to TRBD1 (6 bases). Trimming pared 4 bases from V and 6 bases from J, leaving 10 bases between. CDR1 MNHEY and CDR2 SVGAGI come from the germline V gene. The CDR3 has 13 amino acids. CDR3 residues: CASSWGAENTIYF. The CDR3 DNA reads as TGTGCCAGCAGTTGGGGGGCGGAAAACACCATATATTTT.

This clonotype was seen at least ten times. CDR3 nucleotide sequence: TGTGCCAGCAGCTTAGAATCGGACTATGGCTACACCTTC. It is translated as CASSLESDYGYTF. The chain combines TRBV7-2 with TRBJ1-2; D unresolved. Germline V gene data show CDR1 as SGHTA and CDR2 as FQGNSA. V was clipped by 1 base and J by 3 bases, with 6 bases between them. The CDR3 is made up of 13 amino acids.

This clonotype rates as medium-sized. The V call is TRBV28, the J call TRBJ2-7; 8 nucleotides line up with TRBD2. The CDR3 is 14 residues long. Germline lookup yields CDR1 MDHEN and CDR2 SYDVKM. Losses at the gene ends were 5 bases for V and 3 bases for J; bases not matched to a gene: 6. CDR3 region: CASSETTSGYEQYF. The DNA of the CDR3 is TGTGCCAGCAGTGAGACAACTAGCGGCTACGAGCAGTACTTC.

The table lists this clonotype with many counts. The chain employs TRBV30 and TRBJ2-5; D possibly corresponds to TRBD1 (5 bases). V lost 2 bases, J lost 0 bases, and 7 bases lay in between. This CDR3 spans 13 amino acids. Germline V gene lookup returns CDR1 GTSNPN and CDR2 SVGIG (reference sequence). CDR3 in amino acids: CAWSRGNQETQYF. The CDR3 DNA reads as TGTGCCTGGAGTAGGGGTAACCAAGAGACCCAGTACTTC.

This clonotype was seen ten or more times. This chain connects TRBV20-1 to TRBJ1-2; D remains unclear. V lost 3 bases and J lost 9, with 2 bases in between. There are 8 residues in the CDR3. Germline loops: CDR1 DFQATT, CDR2 SNEGSKA (reference sequence). The CDR3 sequence: CSASSYTF. The CDR3 DNA is TGCAGTGCTAGCAGCTACACCTTC.

The CDR3 nucleotides read TGCAGCGTTGTTCAGGGAAATGAAAAACTGTTTTTT. It translates to CSVVQGNEKLFF. The chain employs TRBV29-1 and TRBJ1-4; D might be TRBD1 (5 bases). From germline, CDR1 is SQVTM and CDR2 ANQGSEA. The CDR3 extends over 12 amino acids. V lost 4 bases to trimming and J lost 5 bases, with 8 bases between them.

This clonotype has ten or more counts. V usage is TRBV18 and J usage is TRBJ1-5; 7 bases match TRBD1. Germline V gene lookup returns CDR1 KGHSH and CDR2 LQKENI. CDR3 size: 16 residues. With V trimmed by 4 bases and J by 2 bases, 8 bases remained unmatched. CDR3 loop: CASSQNDRAGNQPQHF. The CDR3 DNA sequence: TGTGCCAGCTCACAAAACGACAGGGCCGGCAATCAGCCCCAGCATTTT.